This is a list of T cell receptor beta chains from one sample in a study of long-term antiretroviral therapy in people with HIV. Some clones are missing from TCRdb's copy, which holds only in-frame ones; the method was immunoSEQ multiplex PCR. The table records fewer than 40,000 clones, approximately 87% of them present only once. The specimen was unsorted PBMCs, collected 1.2 years after starting antiretroviral therapy. These receptors all come from a woman in her forties or fifties with HIV. The CDR3 runs from the conserved cysteine through the conserved F or W. The D gene is left open where the match is weak. Not every row has a clone size; where given, it reads once, few, many or a size class.

-,TRBV7-2,TRBJ2-3,-,TGTGCCAGCAGCTTACGTTACGGACTATCCACAGATACGCAGTATTTT,CASSLRYGLSTDTQYF
-,TRBV2,TRBJ2-1,-,TGTGCCAGCAGAGCAGGGCCAAACTACAATGAGCAGTTCTTC,CASRAGPNYNEQFF
-,TRBV10-1,TRBJ2-5,-,TGCGCCAGCAGTGGGGGCATCCGTCAAGAGACCCAGTACTTC,CASSGGIRQETQYF
TRBD2,TRBV2,TRBJ2-7,-,TGTGCCAGCCTCGGACGGGGGGGCAACGAGCAGTACTTC,CASLGRGGNEQYF
TRBD2,TRBV7-9,TRBJ2-5,-,TGTGCCAGCAGCTTGGGACTAGCGCTTCAAACCGGGGAGACCCAGTACTTC,CASSLGLALQTGETQYF
TRBD1,TRBV19,TRBJ1-1,-,TGTGCCAGTAGTCCAAAAGGGACAGTGATGAACACTGAAGCTTTCTTT,CASSPKGTVMNTEAFF
TRBD1,TRBV7-2,TRBJ1-1,once,TGTGCCAGCAGCTTCCCAGACAGGGCTGCTGCTTTCTTT,CASSFPDRAAAFF
TRBD1,TRBV5-1,TRBJ1-4,-,TGCGCCAGCAGCTTGGGACAGGGCCCTAATGAAAAACTGTTTTTT,CASSLGQGPNEKLFF
TRBD1,TRBV7-9,TRBJ1-5,few,TGTGCCAGCAGCTTAGACAGGGGGCTGAATCAGCCCCAGCATTTT,CASSLDRGLNQPQHF
TRBD2,TRBV11-2,TRBJ2-3,-,TGTGCCAGCAGCTTAGTCGGGGGGGCTGGAGATACGCAGTATTTT,CASSLVGGAGDTQYF
TRBD2,TRBV19,TRBJ2-1,-,TGTGCCAGTAGACTAGCGGGGGAAAATGAGCAGTTCTTC,CASRLAGENEQFF
-,TRBV7-2,TRBJ2-2,-,TGTGCCAGCAGCACCCGACTAAACACCGGGGAGCTGTTTTTT,CASSTRLNTGELFF